The sequence of this TCR beta chain was determined in a study of T cell responses to AZD1222 COVID-19 vaccine. The repertoire was sequenced with immunoSEQ multiplex PCR; TCRdb's copy has only in-frame clones and lacks some. The sample contains approximately 140,000 clones, roughly 90% of which appear only once. This CDR3 is 14 amino acids long. Germline V gives CDR1 WNHNN, CDR2 SYGVQD (reference sequence). V was clipped by 0 bases and J by 13 bases; unmatched bases: 9. The TCR originated in an adult in good health. This sample comprised peripheral blood, obtained on day 0 of AZD1222 vaccination. The chain uses TRBV10-1 and TRBJ1-2; 9 bases fit TRBD1. CDR3 DNA: TGCGCCAGCAGTGAGTCGGGGGACAGGGCCCATATCACCTTC. It codes for CASSESGDRAHITF.